The rows below give T cell receptor beta chains drawn from one sample of a study of early T cells in non-severe SARS-CoV-2 infection. TCRdb recomputed calls from the 5' RACE reads with MiXCR, one row per CDR3 protein. The sample comprises about 80,000 distinct CDR3 sequences, 5% of which are singletons, and 7.3% rests with the top ten. The input for sequencing was whole blood, taken at baseline. The receptor source for this set is an adult who was a healthcare worker with PCR-confirmed SARS-CoV-2 infection or an uninfected control (not recorded which). The CDR3 runs from the conserved cysteine through the conserved F or W. A D gene is named only where the DNA matches it firmly. Expanded clones get a size class; other rows say once, few or many, or leave the size out.

CDR3nt: TGTGCCAGCAGACCGGGACTAGCGGGAGTCTACGAGCAGTACTTC; CDR3aa: CASRPGLAGVYEQYF; j_gene: TRBJ2-7; d_gene: TRBD2; v_gene: TRBV6-2/TRBV6-3; abundance: -
CDR3nt: TGCGCCAGCAGATTCGGGATTCCCGAGAAGGGTGAGACCCAGTACTTC; CDR3aa: CASRFGIPEKGETQYF; j_gene: TRBJ2-5; d_gene: -; v_gene: TRBV5-1; abundance: -
CDR3nt: TGTGCCACCAGTTCGTGTGCGGACAGTATGAACACTGAAGCTTTCTTT; CDR3aa: CATSSCADSMNTEAFF; j_gene: TRBJ1-1; d_gene: -; v_gene: TRBV24-1; abundance: many
CDR3nt: TGCAGTGCTAGGGGAGAGTCGGGCACAGATACGCAGTATTTT; CDR3aa: CSARGESGTDTQYF; j_gene: TRBJ2-3; d_gene: -; v_gene: TRBV20-1; abundance: few
CDR3nt: TGCGCCAGCAGCTTGGAGCAGGGGGCGGTCACTGAAGCTTTCTTT; CDR3aa: CASSLEQGAVTEAFF; j_gene: TRBJ1-1; d_gene: TRBD1; v_gene: TRBV5-1; abundance: few
CDR3nt: TGCAGCGTCCCCGGACAGGGACTTATCTATGGCTACACCTTC; CDR3aa: CSVPGQGLIYGYTF; j_gene: TRBJ1-2; d_gene: TRBD1; v_gene: TRBV29-1; abundance: -
CDR3nt: TGTGCCAGCAGCCCCCGCGTGGGACAGGGGGTCACAGATACGCAGTATTTT; CDR3aa: CASSPRVGQGVTDTQYF; j_gene: TRBJ2-3; d_gene: TRBD1; v_gene: TRBV11-1; abundance: few
CDR3nt: TGTGCCAGCAGCTGGATGGGTGGTAGCGGGAGCTTTACAGATACGCAGTATTTT; CDR3aa: CASSWMGGSGSFTDTQYF; j_gene: TRBJ2-3; d_gene: TRBD2; v_gene: TRBV7-3; abundance: many
CDR3nt: TGCGCCAGCAGCCCATGGACAGGGAAGTCGTATGGCTACACCTTC; CDR3aa: CASSPWTGKSYGYTF; j_gene: TRBJ1-2; d_gene: TRBD1; v_gene: TRBV5-1; abundance: -
CDR3nt: TGTGCCAGCAGTGGCTTATCAGCCGAAGCTTTCTTT; CDR3aa: CASSGLSAEAFF; j_gene: TRBJ1-1; d_gene: -; v_gene: TRBV6-1; abundance: -
CDR3nt: TGTGCCAGCAGCTTTGGGGCAGGGTACCGCGAGCAGTACTTC; CDR3aa: CASSFGAGYREQYF; j_gene: TRBJ2-7; d_gene: -; v_gene: TRBV5-6; abundance: -
CDR3nt: TGTGCCAGCAGACTACAGCCGTCCAGTGAGCAGTTCTTC; CDR3aa: CASRLQPSSEQFF; j_gene: TRBJ2-1; d_gene: -; v_gene: TRBV13; abundance: many
CDR3nt: TGCAGTGCTGGTCCCAGGCAGGAAGGCGCTGAAGCTTTCTTT; CDR3aa: CSAGPRQEGAEAFF; j_gene: TRBJ1-1; d_gene: -; v_gene: TRBV20-1; abundance: many
CDR3nt: TGTGCCAGCAGCCTAGACAGGGACGTCTACAATGAGCAGTTCTTC; CDR3aa: CASSLDRDVYNEQFF; j_gene: TRBJ2-1; d_gene: TRBD1; v_gene: TRBV7-6; abundance: many
CDR3nt: TGTGCCAGCGCAAGACTAGCCGACAGCTACACCGGGGAGCTGTTTTTT; CDR3aa: CASARLADSYTGELFF; j_gene: TRBJ2-2; d_gene: TRBD2; v_gene: TRBV2; abundance: few
CDR3nt: TGTGCCAGCAGTTACTCCAGACAGGACAGCTCCTACGAGCAGTACTTC; CDR3aa: CASSYSRQDSSYEQYF; j_gene: TRBJ2-7; d_gene: -; v_gene: TRBV6-2/TRBV6-3; abundance: many
CDR3nt: TGTGCCAGCAGCCAAGACAGGAGCTCCTACAATGAGCAGTTCTTC; CDR3aa: CASSQDRSSYNEQFF; j_gene: TRBJ2-1; d_gene: -; v_gene: TRBV6-5; abundance: many
CDR3nt: TGTGCCAGCAGCCAAACGGCCCGGACTGAAGCTTTCTTT; CDR3aa: CASSQTARTEAFF; j_gene: TRBJ1-1; d_gene: -; v_gene: TRBV3-1; abundance: many
CDR3nt: TGTGCCAGCAGCCGAGTGAGGGAGACCCAGTACTTC; CDR3aa: CASSRVRETQYF; j_gene: TRBJ2-5; d_gene: -; v_gene: TRBV12-3/TRBV12-4; abundance: -
CDR3nt: TGTGCCAGCAGTTCCACTCCTGTTGACAGGGGGCGCGAGTGGCAGTACTTC; CDR3aa: CASSSTPVDRGREWQYF; j_gene: TRBJ2-7; d_gene: TRBD1; v_gene: TRBV12-3/TRBV12-4; abundance: -
CDR3nt: TGTGCCAGCAGCCCGCAAATCGGCATTCAGTACTTC; CDR3aa: CASSPQIGIQYF; j_gene: TRBJ2-4; d_gene: -; v_gene: TRBV7-2; abundance: many
CDR3nt: TGTGCCAGCTCATCGGACAGGGGGTTGAACACTGAAGCTTTCTTT; CDR3aa: CASSSDRGLNTEAFF; j_gene: TRBJ1-1; d_gene: TRBD1; v_gene: TRBV18; abundance: many
CDR3nt: TGTGCCAGCAGCCAAAGAGGTGGGACTAACTCCTACAATGAGCAGTTCTTC; CDR3aa: CASSQRGGTNSYNEQFF; j_gene: TRBJ2-1; d_gene: TRBD2; v_gene: TRBV3-1; abundance: -
CDR3nt: TGTGCCAGCAGCTTACAGCGGGAGACGAGCACAGATACGCAGTATTTT; CDR3aa: CASSLQRETSTDTQYF; j_gene: TRBJ2-3; d_gene: TRBD2; v_gene: TRBV7-2; abundance: few
CDR3nt: TGTGCCAGCAGCTCCTGGGGGGTAGCGGGCCTCAATGAGCAGTTCTTC; CDR3aa: CASSSWGVAGLNEQFF; j_gene: TRBJ2-1; d_gene: TRBD2; v_gene: TRBV3-1; abundance: -
CDR3nt: TGTGCCACGAAGGATTCAGGGGTAGAAACTGAAGCTTTCTTT; CDR3aa: CATKDSGVETEAFF; j_gene: TRBJ1-1; d_gene: -; v_gene: TRBV15; abundance: many
CDR3nt: TGTGCCAGCAGCCTCCAGGGCCGTAGGGGAAACACCATATATTTT; CDR3aa: CASSLQGRRGNTIYF; j_gene: TRBJ1-3; d_gene: -; v_gene: TRBV7-8; abundance: -
CDR3nt: TGTGCCAGCCGCTTTCAACTGGGTTACAATGAGCAGTTCTTC; CDR3aa: CASRFQLGYNEQFF; j_gene: TRBJ2-1; d_gene: -; v_gene: TRBV11-2; abundance: many
CDR3nt: TGCAGTGCGGGCTACAGGGGAAAGGGGTTTCAAGAGACCCAGTACTTC; CDR3aa: CSAGYRGKGFQETQYF; j_gene: TRBJ2-5; d_gene: TRBD1; v_gene: TRBV20-1; abundance: many
CDR3nt: -; CDR3aa: CISVPEGLLAVSEGNGYEQYF; j_gene: TRBJ2-7; d_gene: -; v_gene: TRBV7-5; abundance: many
CDR3nt: TGTGCCTGGACAGAGGGTATGAGCAATCAGCCCCAGCATTTT; CDR3aa: CAWTEGMSNQPQHF; j_gene: TRBJ1-5; d_gene: -; v_gene: TRBV30; abundance: many
CDR3nt: TGTGCCAGCATCCTTGGTGGGGAATCCTACGAGCAGTACTTC; CDR3aa: CASILGGESYEQYF; j_gene: TRBJ2-7; d_gene: -; v_gene: TRBV28; abundance: -
CDR3nt: TGTGCCAGCAGGGGGGACAGGAGCAATCAGCCCCAGCATTTT; CDR3aa: CASRGDRSNQPQHF; j_gene: TRBJ1-5; d_gene: TRBD1; v_gene: TRBV28; abundance: many
CDR3nt: TGTGCCAGCAGCCGATCGAACACCGGGGAGCTGTTTTTT; CDR3aa: CASSRSNTGELFF; j_gene: TRBJ2-2; d_gene: -; v_gene: TRBV7-8; abundance: many
CDR3nt: TGTGCCAGCCCCGGTAGGGGTAAGGGGGAGGGGTGCTACGAGCAGTACTTC; CDR3aa: CASPGRGKGEGCYEQYF; j_gene: TRBJ2-7; d_gene: -; v_gene: TRBV27; abundance: -
CDR3nt: TGTGCCAGCAGCCAAGTACAGGGGAGGACTGAAGCTTTCTTT; CDR3aa: CASSQVQGRTEAFF; j_gene: TRBJ1-1; d_gene: TRBD1; v_gene: TRBV14; abundance: many
CDR3nt: TGTGCCAGCGCTGAAGGATTCACTCCTCATCAAGGCTACACCTTC; CDR3aa: CASAEGFTPHQGYTF; j_gene: TRBJ1-2; d_gene: -; v_gene: TRBV12-3/TRBV12-4; abundance: few
CDR3nt: TGTGCCAGCAGTGAAGCGCTTGTCGTGCGGGGTGTTCCCTACGAGCAGTACTTC; CDR3aa: CASSEALVVRGVPYEQYF; j_gene: TRBJ2-7; d_gene: -; v_gene: TRBV6-1; abundance: few
CDR3nt: TGTGCCAGCAGGGAGATCTCGGTCGGGGAGCTGTTTTTT; CDR3aa: CASREISVGELFF; j_gene: TRBJ2-2; d_gene: -; v_gene: TRBV27; abundance: many
CDR3nt: TGTGCCAGCAGCTCCACAGGGGTCACTGAAGCTTTCTTT; CDR3aa: CASSSTGVTEAFF; j_gene: TRBJ1-1; d_gene: TRBD1; v_gene: TRBV11-3; abundance: many
CDR3nt: TGTGCCAGCAGCTTGGTGACGGGCGGGACCCAGTACTTC; CDR3aa: CASSLVTGGTQYF; j_gene: TRBJ2-5; d_gene: -; v_gene: TRBV7-3; abundance: -
CDR3nt: TGTGCCAGCAGGCCAGAGGGGACGGCCTATGGCTACACCTTC; CDR3aa: CASRPEGTAYGYTF; j_gene: TRBJ1-2; d_gene: -; v_gene: TRBV7-9; abundance: -
CDR3nt: TGCGCCAGCAGAAGGGGCCCCCCAGAAGAAAGCTACGAGCAGTACTTC; CDR3aa: CASRRGPPEESYEQYF; j_gene: TRBJ2-7; d_gene: -; v_gene: TRBV5-1; abundance: -